This T cell receptor beta chain originates from a study of OX40 agonist ivuxolimab in advanced cancers. V was trimmed by 0 bases and J by 7 bases, leaving 8 bases between them. This CDR3 contains 14 residues. Looked up from germline, CDR1 is SGHRS and CDR2 is YFSETQ. Study-level results: At doses 0.1 to 3.0 mg/kg, CD4+ and CD8+ clones expanded.

Sequenced by immunoSEQ multiplex PCR; TCRdb stores in-frame clones only, minus some. The sample includes under 50,000 clones, around 87% seen only once; the top ten take 32%. This clone was recorded only once. Its antigen is unidentified. The V gene is TRBV5-1, the J gene TRBJ1-6; D unresolved. Sequenced here: CD4+ or CD8+ T cells sorted from blood, sampled in a trial of the OX40 agonist ivuxolimab. This sequence was found in an adult with an advanced solid tumor such as melanoma, head and neck, liver or kidney cancer. The CDR3 here is CASSLVSGNSPLHF. The CDR3 DNA reads as TGCGCCAGCAGCTTGGTTTCGGGGAATTCACCCCTCCACTTT.